This passage covers 21 T cell receptor beta chains from one sample sequenced in a study of T cell repertoires in cytomegalovirus infection. Which antigens these TCRs recognize remains unknown. One entry per CDR3 protein results from TCRdb running MiXCR on the reads. The repertoire holds approximately 390,000 distinct CDR3 sequences, with approximately 30% as singletons. The sample was cultured PBMCs, taken from culture after CMV antigen stimulation. The receptors shown here come from a human donor in good health (CMV status not recorded). Some clones in this sample may be carry-over from other donors' samples.

The chain combines TRBV6-1 with TRBJ2-5, with 12 bases aligning to TRBD2. This CDR3 comprises 16 residues. With 5 bases clipped from V and 4 bases from J, the junction kept 8 bases outside the gene matches. Germline V gene sequence: CDR1 MNHNS, CDR2 SASEGT. In DNA form, the CDR3 reads TGTGCCAGCAGTTGGACCCCGGGACTAGCGGGAGAGACCCAGTACTTC. Protein sequence: CASSWTPGLAGETQYF.

The chain employs TRBV20-1 and TRBJ2-7; no firm D call. The germline V gene has CDR1 DFQATT and CDR2 SNEGSKA (reference sequence). Trimming stripped 5 bases from V and 0 bases from J, with 20 bases between. The CDR3 is 16 amino acids. Here the CDR3 reads CSALILQPRSSYEQYF. The CDR3 DNA sequence: TGCAGTGCTTTGATACTCCAACCCCGGAGCTCCTACGAGCAGTACTTC.

This clonotype was observed at least ten times. Because the CDR3's place on the DNA is in doubt, the DNA is left out and the CDR3 is given as listed by TCRdb. CDR3 region: CISVPPKGRPTPQETQYF. The chain employs TRBV7-5 and TRBJ2-5; TRBD2, the D gene given by the table, was not confirmed from the DNA. TRBV7-5 is noted as a pseudogene. A total of 18 residues make up the CDR3, ends included.

In this sample, this clonotype turned up many times. The junction departs from the called germline gene at one end, perhaps through a read error. The J gene is TRBJ2-3, the V gene TRBV7-2, with TRBD2 identical over 7 bases. The CDR3 runs to 12 residues. Germline CDR1 is SGHTA and CDR2 is FQGNSA. In nucleotides, the CDR3 is TGTGCCAGCAGCCAGGGTATGGGACTACCGGTTTTT. Residues: CASSQGMGLPVF.

This clonotype was seen a few times. V gene TRBV7-8 combines with J gene TRBJ1-2; D remains unclear. Per the germline V gene, CDR1 is SGHVS and CDR2 is FQNEAQ. V was pared by 3 bases and J by 2 bases, with 10 bases between. This CDR3 spans 14 amino acids. CDR3 DNA: TGTGCCAGCAGCTTCGAACGAGGAAACTATGGCTACACCTTC. Translation gives CASSFERGNYGYTF. The whole variable domain, filled in from reference TRBV7-8 and TRBJ1-2, reads GAGVSQSPRYKVAKRGQDVALRCDPISGHVSLFWYQQALGQGPEFLTYFQNEAQLDKSGLPSDRFFAERPEGSVSTLKIQRTQQEDSAVYLCASSFERGNYGYTFGSGTRLTVV.

The CDR3 reads CAWTKGGGSFPSHNEQFF. Here the CDR3 DNA reads TGTGCCTGGACCAAAGGGGGCGGGAGTTTTCCTAGCCACAATGAGCAGTTCTTC. The chain couples TRBV30 to TRBJ2-1; the D call may be TRBD1 or TRBD2 (7 bases each). The CDR3 is made up of 18 amino acids. CDR1 GTSNPN and CDR2 SVGIG come from the germline V gene (reference sequence). V was pared by 4 bases and J by 5 bases, with 27 bases between.

This clonotype has a handful of counts. This chain uses TRBV6-2 or TRBV6-3 with TRBJ1-1; D gene uncertain. Germline CDR1 MNHEY, CDR2 SVGEGT. The CDR3 has 16 residues. The germline V and J ends were trimmed by 4 bases and 3 bases, with 18 bases remaining between them. The DNA of the CDR3 is TGTGCCAGCAGTTTTATTGCAGGTTTCCGGGACACTGAAGCTTTCTTT. Residues: CASSFIAGFRDTEAFF.

The rearrangement uses TRBV11-3 and TRBJ2-3, with D perhaps given as TRBD1 or TRBD2 (6 bases each). Germline loops: CDR1 SGHNT, CDR2 YENEEA. The CDR3 covers 16 residues. Trimming took off 6 bases at V and 1 base at J, with 17 bases between the two ends. The CDR3 coding sequence is TGTGCCAGCAGTTCAGGATGGGGGGCGGGCACAGATACGCAGTATTTT. It yields the protein CASSSGWGAGTDTQYF.

V gene TRBV6-2 or TRBV6-3 combines with J gene TRBJ1-1; D unclear. Germline CDR1 is MNHEY and CDR2 is SVGEGT. There are 14 residues in the CDR3. Trimming pared 2 bases from V and 0 bases from J, leaving 7 bases between. The CDR3 region has the DNA TGTGCCAGCAGTTACCCGAGGTTGAACACTGAAGCTTTCTTT. The encoded protein is CASSYPRLNTEAFF.

The chain has TRBV20-1 and TRBJ1-1, with D perhaps matching TRBD1 (6 bases). Trimming pared 6 bases from V and 4 bases from J, leaving 9 bases between. Germline V lookup: CDR1 DFQATT, CDR2 SNEGSKA (reference sequence). The length of the CDR3 is 11 residues. The DNA for the CDR3 is TGCAGTGCAGAGGGGGGCACTGAAGCTTTCTTT. This sequence encodes CSAEGGTEAFF.

This clonotype was picked up many times. The chain is built from TRBV9 and TRBJ2-1; D is possibly TRBD2 (5 bases). From germline, CDR1 is SGDLS and CDR2 YYNGEE. V was shortened by 4 bases and J by 8 bases, with 19 bases between the two germline ends. CDR3 length: 15 residues. CDR3 sequence: CASSPRSDLMYEQFF. CDR3 sequence (DNA): TGTGCCAGCAGCCCCAGATCGGACTTAATGTATGAGCAGTTCTTC.

This clonotype has at least ten counts. This chain's CDR3 is CASSWLNTEAFF. The CDR3 DNA reads as TGTGCCAGCAGCTGGCTGAACACTGAAGCTTTCTTT. The genes are TRBV7-2 and TRBJ1-1; unclear D gene. The CDR3 spans 12 residues. The germline CDR1 and CDR2 sequences are SGHTA and FQGNSA. V lost 4 bases and J lost 0, with 3 bases in between.

This clonotype was detected ten times or more. The rearrangement links TRBV5-4 to TRBJ2-4; TRBD2 matches 10 bases. The CDR3 has 17 residues. The ends lost 0 bases at V and 4 bases at J; junction bases unmatched: 7. Germline CDR1 and CDR2: SGHNT and YYREEE (reference sequence). CDR3 bases: TGTGCCAGCAGCTTGGGGACTAGCGGAAATGCTAAAAACATTCAGTACTTC. It specifies CASSLGTSGNAKNIQYF.

This clonotype was counted at least ten times. The chain couples TRBV7-3 to TRBJ2-1; D is possibly TRBD1 or TRBD2 (7 bases each). There are 15 residues in the CDR3. The germline CDR1 and CDR2 sequences are SGHTA and FQGTGA. V was clipped by 4 bases and J by 9 bases, with 19 bases between them. CDR3 loop: CASSSPQGEGGEQFF. DNA of the CDR3: TGTGCCAGCAGCTCCCCCCAGGGGGAGGGCGGTGAGCAGTTCTTC.

The chain uses TRBV27 and TRBJ2-1, with 8 bases matching TRBD2. From germline, CDR1 is MNHEY and CDR2 SMNVEV (reference sequence). This CDR3 has 17 amino acids. V shed 5 bases, J shed 0 bases, and the junction held 9 bases outside the gene matches. The CDR3 here is CASSLLAEGASYNEQFF. The CDR3 nucleotides read TGTGCCAGCAGTCTACTAGCGGAGGGAGCCTCCTACAATGAGCAGTTCTTC.

The CDR3 DNA reads as TGTGCCAGCAGTTTATTGGGAGGGGGAGGGAATCAGCCCCAGCATTTT. It encodes CASSLLGGGGNQPQHF. The chain couples TRBV28 to TRBJ1-5; maybe TRBD1 (6 bases). The CDR3 spans 16 residues. Per the germline V gene, CDR1 is MDHEN and CDR2 is SYDVKM. Deletions cut 1 base from V and 4 bases from J, with 14 bases between. Full variable domain (rest looked up from reference TRBV28 and TRBJ1-5): DVKVTQSSRYLVKRTGEKVFLECVQDMDHENMFWYRQDPGLGLRLIYFSYDVKMKEKGDIPEGYSVSREKKERFSLILESASTNQTSMYLCASSLLGGGGNQPQHFGDGTRLSIL.

The chain is built from TRBV7-9 and TRBJ1-6; D is unresolved. Trimming stripped 5 bases from V and 4 bases from J, with 9 bases between. Germline lookup yields CDR1 SEHNR and CDR2 FQNEAQ (reference sequence). The CDR3 spans 14 residues. CDR3 sequence reads: CASSKDGYNSPLHF. The CDR3 nucleotides are TGTGCCAGCAGCAAGGACGGGTATAATTCACCCCTCCACTTT.

The chain is built from TRBV2 and TRBJ2-7, with unresolved D. This CDR3 comprises 14 residues. CDR1 SNHLY and CDR2 FYNNEI come from the germline V gene. Deletions cut 7 bases from V and 4 bases from J, with 17 bases between. CDR3: CASIPIRTRYEQYF. The CDR3 DNA follows: TGTGCCAGCATCCCGATACGGACCCGGTACGAGCAGTACTTC.

In this sample, this clonotype turned up many times. V gene TRBV7-2 combines with J gene TRBJ1-5; TRBD1 matches 12 bases. With V trimmed by 2 bases and J by 11 bases, 10 bases remained unmatched. The CDR3 has 16 amino acids. The germline gives CDR1 SGHTA, CDR2 FQGNSA. In nucleotides, the CDR3 is TGTGCCAGCAGCTTATTAGGGACAGGGGGCCTTGGGGCCCAGCATTTT. Its translation: CASSLLGTGGLGAQHF.

This clonotype occurred a few times. J is TRBJ2-1 and V is TRBV6-2 or TRBV6-3, with D perhaps given as TRBD1 or TRBD2 (7 bases each). CDR1 is MNHEY, CDR2 SVGEGT, per germline. The CDR3 is 12 amino acids. V was trimmed by 5 bases and J by 15 bases, leaving 17 bases between them. CDR3 DNA: TGTGCCAGCAGTCACCGGCCAGGGGGGGCGTTCTTC. Translating it yields CASSHRPGGAFF.

V and J are TRBV7-2 and TRBJ2-6; D uncertain. V lost 5 bases and J lost 0, with 5 bases in between. Germline CDR1 reads SGHTA; CDR2 reads FQGNSA. CDR3 size: 14 residues. For the CDR3, the DNA is TGTGCCAGCAGCCAAAACTCTGGGGCCAACGTCCTGACTTTC. It yields the protein CASSQNSGANVLTF.